This T cell receptor (beta chain) was captured by sequencing in a study of blood T cell repertoires in COVID-19. Trimming at V came to 3 bases and at J to 0 bases, leaving 6 bases not matched to a gene. CDR3 size: 16 residues. Germline values: CDR1 DFQATT, CDR2 SNEGSKA (reference sequence). Repertoires were generated with immunoSEQ multiplex PCR, while TCRdb's copy carries only in-frame clones and drops some. The sample consists of 200,000 to 300,000 clones, approximately 82% of them appearing once. Sequencing used peripheral blood. The chain uses TRBV20-1 and TRBJ1-5; 9 bases are shared with TRBD1. This receptor was taken from a man aged 35 to 55 who had recovered from COVID-19. The CDR3 coding sequence is TGCAGTGCTAGTGACGGACAGGGGTATAGCAATCAGCCCCAGCATTTT. It encodes CSASDGQGYSNQPQHF.